This T cell receptor (beta chain) was found in a study of preoperative IRX-2 immunotherapy in early breast cancer. Trimming at V came to 9 bases and at J to 4 bases, leaving 7 bases not matched to a gene. CDR1 is MDHEN, CDR2 SYDVKM, per germline. The CDR3 loop spans 13 amino acids. Sequencing used immunoSEQ multiplex PCR; TCRdb keeps in-frame clones, though not all of them. The sample contains about 23,000 clones, 85% to 95% of which appear only once. Specified treatment: preoperative locoregional IRX-2 cytokine immunotherapy. Material: tumor tissue, obtained after IRX-2 immunotherapy. This clonotype originated in a human donor with breast cancer. The chain employs TRBV28 and TRBJ1-1, with 8 bases identical to TRBD1. CDR3 region: CARTGVVGTEAFF. For the CDR3, the DNA is TGTGCCAGGACAGGGGTCGTGGGCACTGAAGCTTTCTTT.